This T cell receptor beta chain is from a study of blood T cell repertoires in COVID-19. Produced via immunoSEQ multiplex PCR; TCRdb's table is partial and in-frame only. The data hold more than 140,000 clones, with around 88% observed a single time. Germline CDR1 MNHNY, CDR2 SVGAGI (reference sequence). The CDR3 loop spans 12 amino acids. The germline V and J ends were trimmed by 6 bases and 6 bases, with 11 bases remaining between them. The chain employs TRBV6-6 and TRBJ1-2; tentatively, D is TRBD1 (6 bases). The sequencing input was peripheral blood. The TCR sequence derives from a woman between 55 and 75 years old with acute or convalescent COVID-19. CDR3 nucleotide sequence: TGTGCCAGCAGCCGCCGGACAGATGGCTACACCTTC. It specifies CASSRRTDGYTF.